The clone carrying this T cell receptor (beta chain) is medium-sized within its sample. The data belong to a study of human T cells and chemical hapten exposure. TCRdb processed the RACE reads anew with MiXCR; each CDR3 protein has one entry. This sample yields 380,000 or so distinct CDR3 sequences, of which around 5.5% are seen a single time; about 7.7% belongs to the top ten. This CDR3 is 15 amino acids long. The V and J ends lost 6 bases and 6 bases respectively, with 18 bases between them. Regarding time point: pre-sensitization, week 0. The treatment denotes: therapeutic diphenylcyclopropenone sensitization with weekly scalp DPC. The study enrolled 18 to 70-year-old alopecia patients suitable for DPC.

This clonotype was obtained from a woman aged 18-30 years with alopecia areata. Some clones in this sample may be carry-over from other donors' samples. The chain uses TRBV12-3 or TRBV12-4 and TRBJ1-5; D might be TRBD1 (6 bases). The material sequenced was whole blood, taken in connection with sensitization to the hapten diphenylcyclopropenone (DPC). The chain's CDR3 is CASRLSTGAGQPQHF. The DNA of the CDR3 is TGTGCCAGCAGACTTTCAACGGGGGCAGGTCAGCCCCAGCATTTT.